Reported below is one T cell receptor (beta chain). The data were taken from a study of blood T cell repertoires in COVID-19. Across the study: Both acute and convalescent COVID-19 samples were obtained from the United States, Italy and Spain. PBMCs, B-cell-depleted T cells, or T cells provided the cDNA or gDNA that made up the material.

Trimming cost V 0 bases and J 10 bases; bases outside gene matches: 8. The germline CDR1 and CDR2 sequences are SGDLS and YYNGEE. The CDR3 is 16 residues long. Profiled with immunoSEQ multiplex PCR; TCRdb holds only in-frame clones, not every one. The sample records around 200,000 clones, 83% being singletons. This sequence was found in a man aged 45 to 65 with active or convalescent COVID-19. Sequenced material: peripheral blood. The gene calls are TRBV9 and TRBJ2-2; 11 bases are a match to TRBD2. CDR3 DNA sequence: TGTGCCAGCAGCGTAGCGGTAGCGGGGGGGCCTGAGGAGCTGTTTTTT. Its protein product is CASSVAVAGGPEELFF. Full variable domain (missing parts from reference TRBV9 and TRBJ2-2): DSGVTQTPKHLITATGQRVTLRCSPRSGDLSVYWYQQSLDQGLQFLIQYYNGEERAKGNILERFSAQQFPDLHSELNLSSLELGDSALYFCASSVAVAGGPEELFFGEGSRLTVL.